This T cell receptor (beta chain) stems from a study of tumor-infiltrating lymphocytes in primary liver carcinoma. Study information: Measuring 4.2 to 10 cm across, the tumors were staged as T1-T3 N0M0.

Total RNA amounting to 450 to 500 ng was the source from which TCR beta cDNA was made with a constant-region primer. For TCR beta, libraries were produced by three nested multiplex PCR rounds using slightly modified ARM-PCR. The first two PCR rounds used TRBV1-TRBV30 forward primers with a C-beta reverse primer, nine to ten cycles each. TCRdb itself ran the multiplex PCR reads through MiXCR, one entry per CDR3 protein. The sample yields tens of thousands of distinct CDR3 sequences, about two thirds seen once. Of note for this clonotype: The antigen remains unidentified.

The source material, 20-30 mg of unsorted bulk tissue, was used to co-extract RNA and DNA. Every tumor sample analyzed contained over 85% viable tumor cells. The length of the CDR3 is 15 residues. The germline CDR1 and CDR2 sequences are SGHRS and YFSETQ. With V trimmed by 6 bases and J by 0 bases, 8 bases remained unmatched. General observations from the study: Tumor-adjacent and tumor-blood pairs overlapped less than tumor region pairs did.

The receptor was isolated from a man between 35 and 55 years old with primary liver carcinoma and hepatitis B virus infection. V gene TRBV5-1 combines with J gene TRBJ2-7, with TRBD2 matching over 8 bases. Sequences were obtained from liver tumor tissue from sampling region 4. Subset reported: tumor region T4, right-lateral pole. The CDR3 bases are TGCGCCAGCACCATGACTAGCGTGAGCTCCTACGAGCAGTACTTC. This sequence encodes CASTMTSVSSYEQYF.